This T cell receptor beta chain was recorded in a study of regulatory T cells in long-lasting Graves disease. The sample's time point: newly diagnosed GD, antithyroid drugs for less than 3 months. Scientists built the TCR library using RNA that was extracted from PBMCs. Each of the patients was recruited from an endocrinology department situated in Xi'an, China. Concerning this clonotype: A much larger clone differs from this one at a single base, so this may be a read error.

Relying on iRepertoire HTBI primers and Arm-PCR of CDR3 regions, the team built TCR beta libraries. Authors' data handling: Across the samples, identification revealed 55 to 75 TRBV and 15 or so TRBJ segments. TCRdb re-called the multiplex PCR reads with MiXCR, one entry per CDR3 protein. The authors' filters were not applied to this entry. The sample carries over 350,000 distinct CDR3 sequences, about 15% recorded once. V gave up 6 bases and J gave up 4 bases, with 12 bases separating them. Germline CDR1 reads MNHEY; CDR2 reads SVGEGT. The CDR3 is 13 amino acids. The same data also went into a second study, on T cells in Graves' hyperthyroidism and ophthalmopathy. That publication notes: The majority of expanded thyroid clonotypes above 0.001 also appeared in blood.

The sequence came from a woman in her 40s with Graves disease. V is TRBV6-2 or TRBV6-3 and J is TRBJ1-1; tentative D call: TRBD1 (6 bases). Specimen: peripheral blood mononuclear cells (PBMCs), collected at new diagnosis, from a patient treated with antithyroid drugs. CDR3: CASRTGLSTEAFF. The CDR3 region has the DNA TGTGCCAGCAGGACAGGTCTGAGCACTGAAGCTTTCTTT.